A selection of T cell receptor beta chains follows, all from one sample in a study of cytomegalovirus exposure and HLA in healthy donors. The repertoire was sequenced with immunoSEQ multiplex PCR; TCRdb's copy has only in-frame clones and lacks some. The sample carries 150,000 to 200,000 clones, 60% to 80% recorded once. Sequencing was carried out using PBMCs. These receptors were collected from a woman between 35 and 50 years old in good health and CMV-seropositive. The CDR3 runs from the conserved cysteine through the conserved F or W. The order of the fields is D gene, V gene, J gene, clone size, CDR3 protein, CDR3 DNA. The D gene is left open where the match is weak. Where a row states a size, it is once, few, many or the class of an expanded clone; other rows omit it.

TRBD1	TRBV5-1	TRBJ2-3	NA	CASSSGTGVNLDTQYF	TGCGCCAGCAGCTCGGGGACAGGGGTAAATTTAGATACGCAGTATTTT
NA	TRBV28	TRBJ1-1	NA	CASSIEQGSTEAFF	TGTGCCAGCAGTATAGAACAGGGAAGCACTGAAGCTTTCTTT
TRBD2	TRBV19	TRBJ2-1	NA	CASSKGLAGLGLYNEQFF	TGTGCCAGTAGTAAAGGGCTAGCGGGGCTTGGCTTATACAATGAGCAGTTCTTC
TRBD1	TRBV28	TRBJ2-7	NA	CASSPGGTGSGEQYF	TGTGCCAGCAGTCCCGGGGGGACAGGGTCAGGCGAGCAGTACTTC
NA	TRBV11-3	TRBJ2-5	NA	CASSLGGDPETQYF	TGTGCCAGCAGCTTAGGGGGGGACCCGGAGACCCAGTACTTC
NA	TRBV18	TRBJ1-5	NA	CASSEVGAYQPQHF	TGTGCCAGCTCAGAGGTGGGGGCCTATCAGCCCCAGCATTTT
NA	TRBV14	TRBJ2-2	few	CASSSTAGRTGELFF	TGTGCCAGCAGCTCCACGGCAGGGAGGACCGGGGAGCTGTTTTTT
NA	TRBV6-5	TRBJ2-3	once	CASSYSLAASTDTQYF	TGTGCCAGCAGTTACTCGTTAGCAGCTAGCACAGATACGCAGTATTTT
NA	TRBV27	TRBJ1-1	NA	CASSLRSSNTEAFF	TGTGCCAGCAGTTTACGGTCATCGAACACTGAAGCTTTCTTT
TRBD2	TRBV19	TRBJ2-4	few	CASWGGWGAGGAKNIQYF	TGTGCCAGTTGGGGGGGATGGGGGGCGGGAGGAGCCAAAAACATTCAGTACTTC
NA	TRBV19	TRBJ2-3	NA	CASTRGWESDTQYF	TGTGCCTCTACAAGAGGGTGGGAGTCAGATACGCAGTATTTT
NA	TRBV27	TRBJ2-5	NA	CASSPKRRGQETQYF	TGTGCCAGCAGCCCGAAACGCAGGGGACAAGAGACCCAGTACTTC
NA	TRBV7-2	TRBJ2-7	NA	CASSLVVGSFYEQYF	TGTGCCAGCAGCTTAGTAGTGGGCAGCTTCTACGAGCAGTACTTC
TRBD2	TRBV7-8	TRBJ2-1	NA	CASSLASGGPNNEQFF	TGTGCCAGCAGCTTAGCGTCGGGAGGACCAAACAATGAGCAGTTCTTC
TRBD2	TRBV27	TRBJ2-3	few	CASSFNLAGVTDTQYF	TGTGCCAGCAGTTTTAATCTCGCGGGAGTGACAGATACGCAGTATTTT
TRBD1	TRBV7-9	TRBJ2-3	NA	CASSSRDSSTDTQYF	TGTGCCAGCAGCTCCCGGGACAGTAGCACAGATACGCAGTATTTT
NA	TRBV6-6	TRBJ2-2	NA	CASSDGVNTGELFF	TGTGCCAGCAGTGACGGAGTAAACACCGGGGAGCTGTTTTTT
NA	TRBV28	TRBJ1-4	NA	CASKTGPTNEKLFF	TGTGCCAGCAAGACAGGACCAACTAATGAAAAACTGTTTTTT
NA	TRBV7-2	TRBJ2-7	NA	CASSSFVGGHYEQYF	TGTGCCAGCAGCTCCTTTGTGGGGGGGCACTACGAGCAGTACTTC
TRBD1	TRBV30	TRBJ1-6	once	CAWLNRGTYNSPLHF	TGTGCCTGGCTTAACAGGGGCACCTATAATTCACCCCTCCACTTT
NA	TRBV7-3	TRBJ2-7	NA	CASSQQGGPYEQYF	TGTGCCAGCAGCCAACAAGGGGGTCCCTACGAGCAGTACTTC
TRBD1	TRBV29-1	TRBJ2-3	NA	CSVRPGQGDGDTQYF	TGCAGCGTTCGACCGGGACAGGGGGACGGAGATACGCAGTATTTT
NA	TRBV28	TRBJ1-4	NA	CASGGGDNEKLFF	TGTGCCAGCGGGGGAGGGGATAATGAAAAACTGTTTTTT
TRBD1	TRBV28	TRBJ1-2	NA	CASSLNYSPGQFLFGYTF	TGTGCCAGCAGTTTAAACTACTCCCCGGGACAGTTTTTATTTGGCTACACCTTC
NA	TRBV6-1	TRBJ1-5	once	CASSEVFEVGQPQHF	TGTGCCAGCAGTGAAGTCTTTGAGGTTGGTCAGCCCCAGCATTTT
TRBD2	TRBV7-2	TRBJ2-3	NA	CASSHKRLAGVLGTQYF	TGTGCCAGCAGTCATAAGAGACTAGCGGGAGTTCTCGGTACGCAGTATTTT
NA	TRBV7-2	TRBJ1-2	NA	CASNFKWTPGDYGYTF	TGTGCCAGCAACTTTAAGTGGACGCCAGGGGACTATGGCTACACCTTC
TRBD2	TRBV6-5	TRBJ2-1	NA	CASRPGGGSEQFF	TGTGCCAGCAGGCCGGGAGGAGGGAGTGAGCAGTTCTTC
NA	TRBV11-3	TRBJ2-7	NA	CASSYRSGRTYEQYF	TGTGCCAGCAGCTACAGGTCTGGCCGTACCTACGAGCAGTACTTC
NA	TRBV7-2	TRBJ1-5	NA	CASSLTGINQPQHF	TGTGCCAGCAGCCTGACAGGAATCAATCAGCCCCAGCATTTT
NA	TRBV4-3	TRBJ1-1	NA	CASSPVDRPNTEAFF	TGCGCCAGCAGCCCAGTAGACAGGCCCAACACTGAAGCTTTCTTT
TRBD1	TRBV7-2	TRBJ2-4	NA	CASSFHRGQRDIQYF	TGTGCCAGCAGCTTCCACAGGGGGCAGAGAGACATTCAGTACTTC
TRBD1	TRBV25-1	TRBJ1-2	NA	CASSETGVRAF	TGTGCCAGCAGTGAAACAGGGGTACGCGCCTTC
TRBD2	TRBV7-9	TRBJ2-1	NA	CASSPGGTSGRNEQFF	TGTGCCAGCAGCCCAGGGGGGACTAGCGGGAGAAATGAGCAGTTCTTC
TRBD1	TRBV7-9	TRBJ1-4	NA	CASSLEAVQGGDEKLFF	TGTGCCAGCAGCTTAGAGGCGGTACAGGGGGGAGATGAAAAACTGTTTTTT
NA	TRBV19	TRBJ1-4	NA	CASSGQEKLFF	TGTGCCAGTAGTGGACAAGAAAAACTGTTTTTT
NA	TRBV11-2	TRBJ2-1	NA	CASSLGASSYNEQFF	TGTGCCAGCAGCTTGGGCGCAAGCTCCTACAATGAGCAGTTCTTC
NA	TRBV28	TRBJ1-3	NA	CASSRTDWGNTIYF	TGTGCCAGCAGCAGGACAGACTGGGGAAACACCATATATTTT
NA	TRBV6-5	TRBJ1-2	once	CASSYSLTGVYGYTF	TGTGCCAGCAGTTACTCCTTGACAGGAGTCTATGGCTACACCTTC
NA	TRBV28	TRBJ1-5	NA	CASSLFRPGPQHF	TGTGCCAGCAGTTTATTTAGACCGGGGCCCCAGCATTTT
NA	TRBV5-6	TRBJ2-7	NA	CASSLVGGQSDEQYF	TGTGCCAGCAGCTTGGTGGGGGGACAGTCTGACGAGCAGTACTTC
TRBD1	TRBV29-1	TRBJ2-7	NA	CSVSKGQGNYEQYF	TGCAGCGTATCAAAAGGACAGGGAAACTACGAGCAGTACTTC
TRBD1	TRBV7-9	TRBJ2-3	NA	CASSLGLQGADTQYF	TGTGCCAGCAGCTTAGGACTCCAGGGGGCAGATACGCAGTATTTT
TRBD2	TRBV5-5	TRBJ2-1	NA	CASSLQVGGMYNEQFF	TGTGCCAGCAGCCTACAGGTGGGAGGGATGTACAATGAGCAGTTCTTC
NA	TRBV27	TRBJ2-3	NA	CASSSTRITQYF	TGTGCCAGCAGTTCTACTAGGATTACGCAGTATTTT
NA	TRBV7-2	TRBJ2-1	NA	CASSLEALNEQFF	TGTGCCAGCAGCTTAGAGGCACTAAATGAGCAGTTCTTC
NA	TRBV6-1	TRBJ2-3	NA	CASSGKNRGTDTQYF	TGTGCCAGCAGTGGTAAAAACAGGGGCACAGATACGCAGTATTTT
NA	TRBV29-1	TRBJ1-4	few	CSASGVGEKLFF	TGCAGCGCCTCCGGGGTAGGTGAAAAACTGTTTTTT
NA	TRBV19	TRBJ2-7	NA	CASSIGAGSYEQYF	TGTGCCAGTAGTATAGGGGCAGGATCCTACGAGCAGTACTTC
NA	TRBV28	TRBJ2-3	NA	CASLQPTGPDTQYF	TGTGCCAGCCTCCAGCCCACAGGGCCAGATACGCAGTATTTT
NA	TRBV5-4	TRBJ2-7	few	CASNSRREPYEQYF	TGTGCCAGCAACTCCCGGCGGGAACCCTACGAGCAGTACTTC
TRBD1	TRBV6-6	TRBJ2-3	NA	CASSHTGVIGTDTQYF	TGTGCCAGCAGTCATACAGGGGTCATCGGCACAGATACGCAGTATTTT